One sample yielded the 32 T cell receptor beta chains listed below, sequenced in a study of post-analysis software for immune sequencing data. Study results and limitations: There were five or six TRBV segments more frequent in patients than controls, and TRBV5-6, TRBV5-1 and TRBV20-1 were among them.

Antigen specificity for these receptors is unknown. Prepared libraries of TCR beta cDNA carried unique molecular identifiers. In TCRdb, the PCR reads were re-called with MiXCR into one record per CDR3 protein. The sample yields about 540,000 distinct CDR3 sequences, approximately 31% seen once. Sequenced sample: blood. The receptors here all came from a girl aged 2-17 years with multiple sclerosis.

This chain connects TRBV5-4 to TRBJ2-1; D is ambiguous. The V and J ends lost 6 bases and 7 bases respectively, with 20 bases between them. CDR1 is SGHNT and CDR2 is YYREEE in the germline V gene (reference sequence). The CDR3 covers 15 residues. The DNA for the CDR3 is TGTGCCAGCAACAGAAATGGGCCCCTCGGGAATGAGCAGTTCTTC. Translated, it gives CASNRNGPLGNEQFF.

The sample holds a few counts of this clonotype. This chain links TRBV20-1 with TRBJ1-3, with a possible D match to TRBD1 (6 bases). Trimming took off 3 bases at V and 0 bases at J, with 12 bases between the two ends. Germline CDR1 reads DFQATT; CDR2 reads SNEGSKA (reference sequence). CDR3 length: 15 amino acids. The CDR3 nucleotides read TGCAGTGCTAGGTCAGGGGCGCTCTCTGGAAACACCATATATTTT. Amino acids: CSARSGALSGNTIYF.

The rearrangement links TRBV6-5 to TRBJ1-2, with D possibly TRBD1 on 5 matching bases. Trimming pared 6 bases from V and 4 bases from J, leaving 18 bases between. This CDR3 has 15 amino acids. Germline CDR1 is MNHEY and CDR2 is SVGAGI. Here the CDR3 DNA reads TGTGCCAGCAGCCCTTATATTCAGGGCCCCTATGGCTACACCTTC. Translating gives CASSPYIQGPYGYTF.

Concerning this clonotype itself: This could be a read error, since a much larger clone is one nucleotide away. The chain links TRBV5-6 to TRBJ2-5; a weak D match, TRBD2 (6 bases). V lost 7 bases and J 4 bases, leaving 20 bases between the germline ends. This CDR3 has 15 amino acids. Germline values: CDR1 SGHDT, CDR2 YYEEEE. CDR3 coding DNA: TGTGCCAGCGGACAAGACGGGGGTACCCGAGAGACCCAGTACTTC. Amino acid sequence: CASGQDGGTRETQYF.

This clonotype was observed a few times. J is TRBJ2-1 and V is TRBV5-1; possible D gene TRBD2, 5 bases. Germline V gene data show CDR1 as SGHRS and CDR2 as YFSETQ. The length of the CDR3 is 15 residues. Deletions cut 0 bases from V and 4 bases from J, with 11 bases between. CDR3 DNA sequence: TGCGCCAGCAGCTTGGAAGCTAGCCTTTACAATGAGCAGTTCTTC. Translated, it gives CASSLEASLYNEQFF.

The genes are TRBV20-1 and TRBJ2-3, with 8 bases lining up with TRBD2. The CDR3 runs 17 residues. Germline values: CDR1 DFQATT, CDR2 SNEGSKA (reference sequence). V gave up 6 bases and J gave up 2 bases; unmatched junction bases: 16. The CDR3 DNA reads TGCAGTGCGGAGCCGGCCAGCGGGGGACTAACCACAGATACGCAGTATTTT. Translation: CSAEPASGGLTTDTQYF.

This rearrangement joins TRBV20-1 to TRBJ2-1, with 7 bases that match TRBD2. The V and J ends lost 0 bases and 4 bases, in that order; junction bases with no gene match: 6. The CDR3 is 15 residues long. Looked up from germline, CDR1 is DFQATT and CDR2 is SNEGSKA (reference sequence). The CDR3 coding sequence is TGCAGTGCTAGAGAGCGCGGGGGTGGATACAATGAGCAGTTCTTC. This codes for CSARERGGGYNEQFF.

CDR3 in amino acids: CASSGLPGTGSYEQYF. CDR3 nucleotide sequence: TGTGCCAGCAGTGGCCTACCCGGGACAGGCTCCTACGAGCAGTACTTC. V usage is TRBV2 and J usage is TRBJ2-7; 8 nucleotides line up with TRBD1. The CDR3 runs 16 residues. With 4 bases clipped from V and 0 bases from J, the junction kept 8 bases outside the gene matches. Germline V gene lookup returns CDR1 SNHLY and CDR2 FYNNEI.

V and J are TRBV20-1 and TRBJ2-1; 11 bases align to TRBD1. Trimming removed 4 bases from V and 7 bases from J; junction bases left unmatched: 6. The CDR3 has 14 amino acids. Germline CDR1 is DFQATT and CDR2 is SNEGSKA (reference sequence). CDR3 DNA: TGCAGTGCTAAATTCGGGACAGGGGGGAATGAGCAGTTCTTC. Its translation is CSAKFGTGGNEQFF.

J is TRBJ1-2 and V is TRBV5-1; TRBD1 matches 12 bases. Germline CDR1 is SGHRS and CDR2 is YFSETQ. J gave up 6 bases and V 4 bases, and 7 bases lay outside the gene matches. The CDR3 extends over 15 amino acids. Written as DNA, the CDR3 is TGCGCCAGCAGCCCGGGACAGGGGGCCCTCAATGGCTACACCTTC. Translating gives CASSPGQGALNGYTF.

The chain couples TRBV9 to TRBJ2-7; D is possibly TRBD2 (5 bases). The CDR3 is 14 amino acids. V dropped 4 bases and J dropped 2 bases, with 13 bases sitting between them. The germline CDR1 and CDR2 sequences are SGDLS and YYNGEE. CDR3 in amino acids: CASSFRTLPYEQYF. DNA of the CDR3: TGTGCCAGCAGCTTCCGGACTCTTCCCTACGAGCAGTACTTC.

Only a few counts were recorded for this clonotype. This sequence joins TRBV13 and TRBJ2-5, with TRBD2 as a possible D gene (6 bases). Looked up from germline, CDR1 is PRHDT and CDR2 is FYEKMQ (reference sequence). CDR3 length equals 16 residues. V was shortened by 0 bases and J by 5 bases, with 16 bases between the two germline ends. The CDR3 sequence is CASSLGVLASGETQYF. The CDR3 nucleotides read TGTGCCAGCAGCTTAGGCGTACTAGCCTCGGGGGAGACCCAGTACTTC.

V is TRBV6-5 and J is TRBJ1-4, with 8 bases identical to TRBD1. Germline CDR1 reads MNHEY; CDR2 reads SVGAGI. This CDR3 comprises 15 residues. V trimming: 5 bases; J trimming: 7 bases; junction bases outside the gene matches: 9. CDR3 residues: CASSEFRGHSEKLFF. The CDR3 nucleotides are TGTGCCAGCAGTGAGTTCAGGGGGCACAGTGAAAAACTGTTTTTT.

The V gene is TRBV3-1, the J gene TRBJ2-3; 7 nucleotides line up with TRBD2. The CDR3 loop spans 14 amino acids. The V segment lost 4 bases and the J segment 4 bases; nucleotides outside the gene matches: 5. Germline assignment: CDR1 LGHDT and CDR2 YNNKEL (reference sequence). The CDR3 coding sequence is TGTGCCAGCAGCCCCGGACTAGACCCAGATACGCAGTATTTT. It specifies CASSPGLDPDTQYF.

This sequence joins TRBV20-1 and TRBJ1-2; 9 bases are a match to TRBD1. CDR1 is DFQATT and CDR2 is SNEGSKA in the germline V gene (reference sequence). Unmatched junction bases numbered 12, after V lost 6 bases and J lost 7 bases. This CDR3 is built from 14 residues. The CDR3 sequence: CSAQPGDRDSGYTF. The CDR3 DNA sequence: TGCAGTGCGCAACCAGGGGACAGGGACTCTGGCTACACCTTC.

The rearrangement links TRBV12-3 or TRBV12-4 to TRBJ2-7, with 7 bases identical to TRBD2. CDR3 size: 12 residues. V lost 5 bases and J lost 6; bases outside the gene matches: 4. CDR3 sequence: CASSPRTSEQYF. The CDR3 DNA reads TGTGCCAGCAGTCCCAGGACTAGCGAGCAGTACTTC.

A remark on this clonotype: The junction does not match germline at one end; this may be a read error. The chain uses TRBV12-3 or TRBV12-4 and TRBJ1-1; unclear D gene. The CDR3 is made up of 11 amino acids. CDR3 DNA: TGTGCCAGCACAAGAAACACTGAGGCTTTCTTT. Encoded protein: CASTRNTEAFF.

The chain carries TRBV5-1 and TRBJ2-3, with TRBD1 as a possible D gene (6 bases). Germline V gene data show CDR1 as SGHRS and CDR2 as YFSETQ. The CDR3 is 14 residues long. Trimming removed 6 bases at V and 2 bases at J, with 13 bases between. The CDR3: CASKQGSDTDTQYF. Written as DNA, the CDR3 is TGCGCCAGCAAACAGGGATCTGACACAGATACGCAGTATTTT.

The J gene is TRBJ2-3, the V gene TRBV20-1; 7 nucleotides agree with TRBD2. J lost 4 bases, V lost 4 bases, and 5 bases had no gene match. CDR3 length: 13 amino acids. Per germline, CDR1 DFQATT and CDR2 SNEGSKA (reference sequence). CDR3 protein: CSATHSGPDTQYF. The CDR3 DNA follows: TGCAGTGCTACCCATAGCGGGCCAGATACGCAGTATTTT.

This clonotype has more than one count but fewer than ten. CDR3 nucleotides: TGTGCCAGCAGCTTGATAGGCGCTAGGGAGACCCAGTACTTC. This codes for CASSLIGARETQYF. The chain links TRBV7-9 to TRBJ2-7; D ambiguous. Judging by the DNA end, TRBJ2-5 fits better; the J call may be wrong. Germline values: CDR1 SEHNR, CDR2 FQNEAQ (reference sequence). The CDR3 contains 14 residues.

The chain is built from TRBV6-5 and TRBJ1-1; 11 nucleotides match TRBD1. Germline CDR1 and CDR2: MNHEY and SVGAGI. The length of the CDR3 is 15 residues. V lost 6 bases to trimming and J lost 5 bases; unmatched junction nucleotides: 8. The CDR3 region has the DNA TGTGCCAGCAGGGGACAGGGGGTGATAAGGACTGAAGCTTTCTTT. This codes for CASRGQGVIRTEAFF.

Regarding this clonotype: Just one base apart from a much larger clone, this may be a read error. The chain joins TRBV5-6 to TRBJ1-5; the D is unclear. This CDR3 has 14 residues. From germline, CDR1 is SGHDT and CDR2 YYEEEE. The V end lost 3 bases, the J end lost 0 bases, and 7 bases lay between the germline ends. Here the CDR3 reads CASSCSLSNQPQHF. The CDR3 bases are TGTGCCAGCAGCTGCAGTCTTAGCAATCAGCCCCAGCATTTT.

The chain is built from TRBV11-2 and TRBJ1-5; D not certain. The germline gives CDR1 SGHAT, CDR2 FQNNGV. The CDR3 extends over 15 amino acids. Deletions cut 0 bases from V and 0 bases from J, with 6 bases between. CDR3 sequence: CASSLESVSNQPQHF. In nucleotides, the CDR3 is TGTGCCAGCAGCTTAGAATCAGTTAGCAATCAGCCCCAGCATTTT.

This clonotype was picked up one time. The V gene is TRBV27, the J gene TRBJ1-4; a weak D match, TRBD1 (5 bases). The CDR3 has 15 amino acids. Germline CDR1 is MNHEY and CDR2 is SMNVEV (reference sequence). Trimming took off 6 bases at V and 3 bases at J, with 14 bases between the two ends. CDR3 nucleotides: TGTGCCAGCAGCCCCGGGACGGTTTCTAATGAAAAACTGTTTTTT. Translated: CASSPGTVSNEKLFF.

CDR3 sequence: CASSGSNQPQHF. The CDR3 DNA reads as TGCGCCAGCAGTGGGAGCAATCAGCCCCAGCATTTT. This rearrangement joins TRBV4-1 to TRBJ1-5; D unresolved. V was cut by 6 bases and J by 1 base, with 4 bases left in between. Germline V CDR1 and CDR2: MGHRA, YSYEKL. This CDR3 spans 12 amino acids.

The sample holds a few counts of this clonotype. The chain carries TRBV28 and TRBJ1-1; D ambiguous. Trimming took 6 bases from V and 1 from J, leaving 9 bases between them. The CDR3 loop spans 13 amino acids. Germline CDR1 is MDHEN and CDR2 is SYDVKM. DNA for the CDR3: TGTGCCAGCAGCCCGGAGCCGAACACTGAAGCTTTCTTT. Translating gives CASSPEPNTEAFF.

Remarks on this clonotype: No conserved phenylalanine or tryptophan ends this CDR3, so it is likely a read error. This chain joins TRBV2 and TRBJ2-3; D not certain. With 8 bases removed from V and 6 bases from J, the gap between germline ends came to 12 bases. Germline CDR1 SNHLY, CDR2 FYNNEI. The CDR3 is made up of 12 amino acids. The CDR3 region has the DNA TGTGCCAGCGCGGCCATATCGGATACGCAGTATGTT. Translating it yields CASAAISDTQYV.

The chain employs TRBV7-3 and TRBJ2-3; no clear D gene. V was trimmed by 4 bases and J by 4 bases, leaving 15 bases between them. This CDR3 has 15 residues. Germline lookup yields CDR1 SGHTA and CDR2 FQGTGA. The CDR3 protein is CASSSRGSPADTQYF. The CDR3 DNA follows: TGTGCCAGCAGCTCCCGCGGTTCCCCCGCAGATACGCAGTATTTT.

The rearrangement joins TRBV6-5 to TRBJ1-1; no clear D. This CDR3 comprises 12 residues. Germline-derived CDR1 and CDR2 are MNHEY and SVGAGI. The V gene lost 3 bases and the J gene lost 0 bases, with 2 bases spanning the gap. The chain's CDR3 is CASSYMNTEAFF. The CDR3 nucleotides read TGTGCCAGCAGTTATATGAACACTGAAGCTTTCTTT.

The V call is TRBV12-3 or TRBV12-4, the J call TRBJ2-6; 10 nucleotides line up with TRBD1. This CDR3 spans 17 amino acids. J was trimmed by 1 base and V by 7 bases; bases with no gene match: 7. The CDR3 DNA sequence: TGTGCCAGCACTCGGGACAGGGGATTTTCTGGGGCCAACGTCCTGACTTTC. It specifies CASTRDRGFSGANVLTF.

The genes are TRBV29-1 and TRBJ2-2; the D is unclear. This CDR3 has 13 residues. Germline CDR1 reads SQVTM; CDR2 reads ANQGSEA. Trimming shortened V by 6 bases and J by 2 bases, and 10 bases separated the two germline ends. The CDR3 DNA follows: TGCAGCGTCAGAAGAGCTAACACCGGGGAGCTGTTTTTT. Translated: CSVRRANTGELFF.

There are a few counts of this clonotype. This chain uses TRBV28 with TRBJ2-1, with 7 bases fitting TRBD2. There are 16 residues in the CDR3. The V gene end was trimmed by 6 bases and the J gene end by 2 bases; junction bases not matched to a gene: 10. Germline assignment: CDR1 MDHEN and CDR2 SYDVKM. The CDR3 is CASRTSGARTYNEQFF. The CDR3 nucleotides are TGTGCCAGCAGAACAAGCGGGGCTCGCACCTACAATGAGCAGTTCTTC.